This is a list of T cell receptor beta chains from one sample in a study of breast tumors, draining lymph nodes, adjacent tissues. TCRdb ran MiXCR on the multiplex PCR reads and lists one entry per CDR3 protein. The data hold about 66,000 distinct CDR3 sequences, with 40% to 55% observed a single time. Sample: breast tumor tissue. The receptor set was obtained from a female donor with breast cancer. Some clones in this sample may be carry-over from other donors' samples. Each CDR3 is given with its conserved first and last residue. D genes are given only for firm matches. For some rows the clone size is stated as once, few or many, or as a class when expanded; others skip it.

D gene	V gene	clone size	J gene	CDR3 protein	CDR3 DNA
TRBD1	TRBV20-1	.	TRBJ1-2	CSARTGTYGYTF	TGCAGTGCTAGGACAGGGACCTATGGCTACACCTTC
.	TRBV15	many	TRBJ2-7	CATSRETTYEQYF	TGCGCCACCAGCAGAGAGACTACCTACGAGCAGTACTTC
TRBD1	TRBV13	.	TRBJ2-5	CASSIFDRGQETQYF	TGTGCCAGCAGCATATTCGACAGGGGGCAAGAGACCCAGTACTTC
TRBD2	TRBV7-8	few	TRBJ2-7	CASSPTSGSSYEQYF	TGTGCCAGCAGCCCGACTAGCGGGAGTTCCTACGAGCAGTACTTC
TRBD1	TRBV11-3	.	TRBJ2-2	CASITHLGAGHRGNTGELFF	TGTGCCAGCATCACTCACTTGGGTGCGGGCCACAGGGGCAACACCGGGGAGCTGTTTTTT
.	TRBV7-3	.	TRBJ2-1	CASSVDSSVDNEQFF	TGTGCCAGCAGCGTGGACTCCTCGGTCGACAATGAGCAGTTCTTC
TRBD2	TRBV4-1	many	TRBJ2-3	CASSQESGRASTDTQYF	TGCGCCAGCAGCCAAGAGAGCGGGAGGGCGAGCACAGATACGCAGTATTTT
.	TRBV7-8	many	TRBJ2-7	CASSLEVALSSYEQYF	TGTGCCAGCAGCTTAGAGGTAGCGCTAAGCTCCTACGAGCAGTACTTC
TRBD1	TRBV28	many	TRBJ1-6	CASTPPTGWTYNSPLHF	TGTGCCAGCACTCCTCCGACAGGGTGGACCTATAATTCACCCCTCCACTTT
TRBD1	TRBV13	.	TRBJ1-2	CASRDGCGTGVPLNYGYTF	TGTGCCAGCAGGGATGGATGTGGGACAGGGGTCCCCTTGAACTATGGCTACACCTTC
.	TRBV6-5	many	TRBJ2-3	CASSPRTTDRDTQYF	TGTGCCAGCAGTCCTCGGACCACGGACAGAGATACGCAGTATTTT
TRBD1	TRBV18	few	TRBJ1-3	CASSPVTGGDTIYF	TGTGCCAGCTCACCAGTGACAGGGGGCGACACCATATATTTT
TRBD2	TRBV5-1	.	TRBJ2-3	CASSRLTSGGAPDTQYF	TGCGCCAGCAGCCGATTGACTAGCGGGGGGGCGCCAGATACGCAGTATTTT
.	TRBV19	.	TRBJ1-2	CASTLGPAYGYTF	TGTGCCAGTACCCTCGGTCCAGCATATGGCTACACCTTC
.	TRBV5-4	few	TRBJ1-2	CASSRGGSGYTF	TGTGCCAGCAGCCGGGGGGGTTCGGGCTACACCTTC
TRBD2	TRBV5-1	.	TRBJ2-2	CASSFTSRGVTGELLF	TGCGCCAGCAGCTTTACCTCCCGGGGGGTCACCGGGGAGCTGCTTTTT
.	TRBV6-2/TRBV6-3	few	TRBJ2-1	CASSYDKGEQFF	TGTGCCAGCAGTTACGACAAAGGTGAGCAGTTCTTC